This T cell receptor (beta chain) was captured in a study of response to subunit inactivated influenza vaccine. Whole-study findings and limits: Seasonal influenza vaccination, on each occasion, was suggested by the authors to recruit few new T cells.

The CDR3 extends over 16 amino acids. Trimming shortened V by 1 base and J by 0 bases, and 10 bases separated the two germline ends. The germline V gene has CDR1 MGHRA and CDR2 YSYEKL. This clonotype was picked up a small number of times. Its specificity is not known. TCRdb ran MiXCR on the RT-PCR reads and lists one entry per CDR3 protein. The table includes about 570,000 distinct CDR3 sequences, around 10% detected once. The sample was also reused in another study, on T cells expressing NK-cell markers. From that study: Libraries used 5'RACE template switching adding universal primer site and UMIs. Each TCR beta repertoire originated in sorted T cells that were CD3+CD56+NKG2C+, CD3+CD56+NKG2C- or CD3+CD56-NKG2C+. Alpha-beta TCR T cells were the sole sorting target in several experiments, owing to an anti-gamma-delta TCR antibody. Among CD8+ T cells from over 5 donors, dominant NKG2C+ clonotypes accounted for roughly 1.0-7.0%.

The chain recombines TRBV4-1 with TRBJ1-3; tentative D call: TRBD1 (5 bases). The specimen was PBMCs from blood, collected on the day of vaccination. This TCR derives from a man aged 45-65 years who received an inactivated influenza vaccine. CDR3 DNA sequence: TGCGCCAGCAGCCAAGTCGACAGCCACTCTGGAAACACCATATATTTT. Amino acids: CASSQVDSHSGNTIYF.